The 20 T cell receptor beta chains below were found in one sample sequenced in a study of molecular identifiers for immune sequencing clone quantification. Via MiXCR, TCRdb re-called the PCR reads, giving one row per CDR3 protein. The table records hundreds of thousands of distinct CDR3 sequences, about 22% of them present only once. Material: naive CD8+ T cells from blood, with Jurkat cell RNA spiked in. Noted subset: FACS-sorted CD8+CD4-CCR7+CD45RA+ naive T cells. These receptors were collected from a human donor in good health. Some libraries in this study had Jurkat cell RNA spiked in.

The chain couples TRBV19 to TRBJ1-2; 8 bases fit TRBD1. Trimming took 8 bases from V and 3 from J; bases not matched to a gene: 14. From germline, CDR1 is LNHDA and CDR2 SQIVND (reference sequence). The CDR3 length is 16 residues. CDR3 region: CASSRARDRRDYGYTF. The CDR3 nucleotides read TGTGCCAGTTCCAGAGCCCGGGACAGGAGAGACTATGGCTACACCTTC.

The chain recombines TRBV7-9 with TRBJ2-5, with a possible D match to TRBD2 (6 bases). CDR1 SEHNR and CDR2 FQNEAQ come from the germline V gene (reference sequence). Trimming removed 6 bases from V and 5 bases from J, with 19 bases in between. The CDR3 covers 15 residues. Here the CDR3 reads CASRSGGSFPETQYF. In DNA form, the CDR3 reads TGTGCCAGCAGGTCTGGGGGGTCTTTTCCGGAGACCCAGTACTTC.

This clonotype was seen at least ten times. The chain combines TRBV12-3 or TRBV12-4 with TRBJ1-5, with D maybe TRBD1 (5 bases). The V and J ends lost 7 bases and 3 bases respectively, with 13 bases between them. The CDR3 consists of 14 residues. The CDR3 loop is CASTTGGDNQPQHF. CDR3 sequence (DNA): TGTGCCAGCACCACCGGAGGGGACAATCAGCCCCAGCATTTT.

This clonotype has ten or more counts. The V gene is TRBV29-1, the J gene TRBJ1-5, with a tentative D call TRBD1 (5 bases). Trimming shortened V by 0 bases and J by 7 bases, and 10 bases separated the two germline ends. This CDR3 region has 13 residues. Germline V CDR1 and CDR2: SQVTM, ANQGSEA. The CDR3, as DNA: TGCAGCGTTGAAGATGGGGGGGGGCAGCCCCAGCATTTT. This gives the protein CSVEDGGGQPQHF.

At least ten counts were recorded for this clonotype. This chain links TRBV5-5 with TRBJ2-1, with 9 bases lining up with TRBD2. With 0 bases clipped from V and 4 bases from J, the junction kept 2 bases outside the gene matches. The CDR3 is 15 residues long. Germline CDR1 reads SGHKS; CDR2 reads YYEKEE (reference sequence). As DNA, the CDR3 is TGTGCCAGCAGCTTGGTAGCGGGAGCTTACAATGAGCAGTTCTTC. Translated: CASSLVAGAYNEQFF.

The table lists this clonotype with many counts. The chain links TRBV29-1 to TRBJ2-3; no clear D gene. The CDR3 length is 14 residues. Looked up from germline, CDR1 is SQVTM and CDR2 is ANQGSEA. Between the trimmed V and J ends, which lost 1 base and 2 bases, there was a span of 10 bases. CDR3 nucleotides: TGCAGCGTTGAAGGAGCAACGACCACAGATACGCAGTATTTT. Its protein product is CSVEGATTTDTQYF.

Many counts were recorded for this clonotype. The chain combines TRBV5-1 with TRBJ1-5, with D unclear. In germline, CDR1 is SGHRS, CDR2 YFSETQ. There are 15 residues in the CDR3. With 4 bases removed from V and 0 bases from J, the gap between germline ends came to 11 bases. The CDR3 protein is CASSPSTDSNQPQHF. The CDR3 nucleotides are TGCGCCAGCAGCCCGAGTACGGATAGCAATCAGCCCCAGCATTTT.

Details on this clonotype: At one of its ends the junction is not consistent with the germline gene, which may arise from a read error. The chain combines TRBV7-9 with TRBJ2-3; the D gene is possibly TRBD2 (5 bases). Germline assignment: CDR1 SEHNR and CDR2 FQNEAQ (reference sequence). CDR3 length: 13 amino acids. The CDR3 loop is CASSSASTDTRYF. The CDR3 DNA follows: TGTGCCAGCAGCTCTGCTAGCACAGATACGCGGTATTTT.

This clonotype was counted at least ten times. The rearrangement links TRBV7-6 to TRBJ1-4; 7 positions agree with TRBD1. Trimming removed 0 bases from V and 5 bases from J; junction bases left unmatched: 6. The CDR3 runs to 16 residues. Germline loops: CDR1 SGHVS, CDR2 FNYEAQ. The CDR3 is CASSLAFGQENEKLFF. The DNA for the CDR3 is TGTGCCAGCAGCTTAGCGTTTGGACAGGAAAATGAAAAACTGTTTTTT.

This clonotype has at least ten counts. The chain employs TRBV9 and TRBJ2-6, with D uncertain. The V gene lost 0 bases and the J gene lost 3 bases, with 7 bases spanning the gap. Germline V lookup: CDR1 SGDLS, CDR2 YYNGEE. The CDR3 has 15 residues. CDR3 residues: CASSVGALGANVLTF. The CDR3 DNA reads as TGTGCCAGCAGCGTAGGGGCCCTTGGGGCCAACGTCCTGACTTTC.

The table lists this clonotype with many counts. The gene calls are TRBV7-9 and TRBJ2-1, with D possibly being TRBD1 (6 bases). V dropped 5 bases and J dropped 0 bases, with 14 bases sitting between them. The CDR3 runs 16 residues. Germline V gene sequence: CDR1 SEHNR, CDR2 FQNEAQ (reference sequence). The CDR3 bases are TGTGCCAGCAGCAACCGGGACACGAGCTCCTACAATGAGCAGTTCTTC. This gives the protein CASSNRDTSSYNEQFF.

The CDR3 DNA reads TGCGCCAGCAGCCAAGTGGCCCCTGCCGACTACGAGCAGTACTTC. Its protein is CASSQVAPADYEQYF. This chain connects TRBV4-1 to TRBJ2-7; no definite D call. There are 15 residues in the CDR3. The V end was cut by 1 base, the J end by 3 bases, with 13 bases between. From germline, CDR1 is MGHRA and CDR2 YSYEKL.

A remark on this clonotype: This may arise from a read error, as a much more abundant clone is one base away. The chain carries TRBV7-9 and TRBJ2-4; TRBD1 aligns across 7 bases. V was clipped by 6 bases and J by 6 bases; unmatched bases: 8. Germline V gives CDR1 SEHNR, CDR2 FQNEAQ (reference sequence). The CDR3 is 14 residues long. The DNA for the CDR3 is TGTGCCAGCAGTTCGTTGACAGGGCGAAACATTCAGTACTTC. Amino acids: CASSSLTGRNIQYF.

The V gene is TRBV7-3, the J gene TRBJ2-1; D is possibly TRBD1 or TRBD2 (5 bases each). V dropped 1 base and J dropped 7 bases, with 20 bases sitting between them. Germline V lookup: CDR1 SGHTA, CDR2 FQGTGA. The length of the CDR3 is 17 residues. For the CDR3, the DNA is TGTGCCAGCAGCTTAATGCCCACGGGGAAGGACATGAATGAGCAGTTCTTC. Encoded protein: CASSLMPTGKDMNEQFF.

V is TRBV10-2 and J is TRBJ2-4, with TRBD1 matching 7 bases. The junction had 7 bases not matched to a gene; V was cut back by 9 bases and J by 2 bases. Germline CDR1 WSHSY, CDR2 SAAADI. The CDR3 extends over 14 amino acids. The chain's CDR3 is CASRDSKSKNIQYF. The CDR3 nucleotides are TGCGCCAGTCGGGACAGTAAATCCAAAAACATTCAGTACTTC.

With respect to this clonotype: One base away lies a much larger clone, so this may be a sequencing read error. This chain joins TRBV28 and TRBJ2-5; D gene ambiguous. The germline V gene has CDR1 MDHEN and CDR2 SYDVKM. The CDR3 runs to 13 residues. V lost 5 bases and J 2 bases, leaving 9 bases between the germline ends. The CDR3 loop reads CASSLRPQETQYF. The CDR3 region has the DNA TGTGCCAGCAGTCTTCGCCCTCAAGAGACCCAGTACTTC.

In DNA form, the CDR3 reads TGTGCCAGCAGTTTGCGGGGGACAGGAAACACCATATATTTT. It translates to CASSLRGTGNTIYF. The chain is built from TRBV27 and TRBJ1-3; a weak D match, TRBD1 (6 bases). V was pared by 3 bases and J by 4 bases, with 10 bases between. The germline V gene encodes CDR1 MNHEY and CDR2 SMNVEV (reference sequence). The CDR3 spans 14 residues.

This clonotype was seen many times. The V and J genes are TRBV5-1 and TRBJ2-2, with no clear D. V was cut by 2 bases and J by 1 base, with 6 bases left in between. Germline CDR1 is SGHRS and CDR2 is YFSETQ. The CDR3 is 14 residues long. CDR3 bases: TGCGCCAGCAGCTTCGTAGGGAACACCGGGGAGCTGTTTTTT. Translation: CASSFVGNTGELFF.

Only a few counts were recorded for this clonotype. The chain is built from TRBV4-3 and TRBJ2-7, with 9 nucleotides matching TRBD1. The germline V gene encodes CDR1 LGHNA and CDR2 YSLEER. The CDR3 extends over 15 amino acids. V shed 1 base, J shed 6 bases, and the junction held 7 bases outside the gene matches. The CDR3 protein is CASSQARTGEFEQYF. The CDR3 nucleotides are TGCGCCAGCAGCCAAGCTAGGACAGGGGAGTTCGAGCAGTACTTC.

The table lists this clonotype with many counts. The germline gene is not matched at one end of the junction; a read error may be the cause. The chain is built from TRBV7-7 and TRBJ2-3; D remains unclear. The CDR3 length is 14 residues. Germline-derived CDR1 and CDR2 are SSHAT and FNYEAQ (reference sequence). The CDR3 reads CASSLGTGTDTQYF. In DNA, the CDR3 is TGTGCTAGCAGCTTAGGTACAGGCACAGATACGCAGTATTTT. Complete variable domain (other parts from reference TRBV7-7 and TRBJ2-3): GAGVSQSPRYKVTKRGQDVTLRCDPISSHATLYWYQQALGQGPEFLTYFNYEAQPDKSGLPSDRFSAERPEGSISTLTIQRTEQRDSAMYRCASSLGTGTDTQYFGPGTRLTVL.